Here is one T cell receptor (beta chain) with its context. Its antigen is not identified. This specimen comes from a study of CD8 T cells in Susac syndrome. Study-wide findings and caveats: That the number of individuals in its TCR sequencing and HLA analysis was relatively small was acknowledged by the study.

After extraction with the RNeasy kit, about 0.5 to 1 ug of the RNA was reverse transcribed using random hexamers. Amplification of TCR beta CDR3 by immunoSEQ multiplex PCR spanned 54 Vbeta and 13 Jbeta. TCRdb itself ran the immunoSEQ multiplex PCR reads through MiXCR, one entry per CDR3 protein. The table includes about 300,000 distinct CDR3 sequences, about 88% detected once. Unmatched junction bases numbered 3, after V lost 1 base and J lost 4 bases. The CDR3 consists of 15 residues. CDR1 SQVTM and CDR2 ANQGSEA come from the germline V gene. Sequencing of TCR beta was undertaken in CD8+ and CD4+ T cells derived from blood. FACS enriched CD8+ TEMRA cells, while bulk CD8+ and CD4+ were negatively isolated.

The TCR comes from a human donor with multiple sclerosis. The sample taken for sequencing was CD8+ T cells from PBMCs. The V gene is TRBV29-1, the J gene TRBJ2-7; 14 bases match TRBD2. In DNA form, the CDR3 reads TGCAGCGTTGAAGTTCGGACTAGCGGGAGGTACGAGCAGTACTTC. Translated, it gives CSVEVRTSGRYEQYF.